This T cell receptor (beta chain) appears in the sequencing data of a study of T cells expressing NK-cell markers. TCRdb reworked the 5' RACE reads into one entry per CDR3 protein, no DNA. This repertoire comprises about 300,000 distinct CDR3 sequences; its ten largest clones make up 3.5% to 5%. Looked up from germline, CDR1 is LGHNA and CDR2 is YSLEER. This CDR3 is 16 amino acids long. The specimen sequenced was blood T cells: a sorted CD56 or NKG2C T cell subset, CD4+ or CD8+ T cells, or bulk PBMC T cells (not recorded which). The chain joins TRBV4-3 to TRBJ1-1; TCRdb lists TRBD1, though no DNA is available to test this call. The source of this sequence is a woman aged 18 to 75 in good health. CDR3 amino acids: CASSQDLDRVNTEAFF.